This is a list of T cell receptor beta chains from one sample in a study of T cell repertoires in cytomegalovirus infection. TCRdb re-called the reads through MiXCR, storing one row per CDR3 protein. The table lists 900,000 to 950,000 distinct CDR3 sequences, 25% to 40% of them singletons. Their antigens are not known. Sequencing was performed on cultured CD8+ T cells from PBMCs, taken from culture after CMV antigen stimulation. These receptors originate from a human donor in good health (CMV status not recorded). Some clones in this sample may be carry-over from other donors' samples. The CDR3 runs from the conserved cysteine through the conserved F or W. Fields, in order: D gene, J gene, clone size, V gene, CDR3 DNA, CDR3 protein. D genes are given only for firm matches. The size field is filled for only some rows; it gives once, few, many or a size class.

TRBD1 TRBJ1-1 - TRBV10-2 TGCGCCAGGAGAACCCCAAGACAGGGTTTCGCTGAAGCTTTCTTT CARRTPRQGFAEAFF
- TRBJ2-2 few TRBV4-3 TGCGCCAGCCACTCCGGGTCGGGGACCGGGGAGCTGTTTTTT CASHSGSGTGELFF
- TRBJ2-5 many TRBV7-2 TGTGCCAGCGGAGTTTGGGACGGAGGGGAGACCCAGTACTTC CASGVWDGGETQYF
- TRBJ1-1 - TRBV7-6 TGTGCTAGCAGCTTAGCGACTAGACAATCCGGGACGACTGAAGCTTTCTTT CASSLATRQSGTTEAFF
- TRBJ2-4 many TRBV7-8 TGTGCCAGCAGCGGAGGGGGGGGACTAGCCAAAAACATTCAGTACTTC CASSGGGGLAKNIQYF
- TRBJ2-2 - TRBV3-1 TGTGCCAGCAGCCAAGACAGTCTACTAGCGAACACCGGGGAGCTGTTTTTT CASSQDSLLANTGELFF
TRBD1 TRBJ1-1 few TRBV6-6 TGTGCCAGCATCCCGAAACGCGGGACAGGGGAAACTGAAGCTTTCTTT CASIPKRGTGETEAFF
- TRBJ2-1 few TRBV7-9 TGTGCCAGCAGCTCCGCCCCGGGGCGGAATGAGCAGTTCTTC CASSSAPGRNEQFF
- TRBJ2-1 few TRBV20-1 TGCAGTGGCCCTAGAGTGGGCAATGAGCAGTTCTTC CSGPRVGNEQFF
- TRBJ1-4 - TRBV10-3 TGTGCCACCGCGGGCACAACTAATGAAAAACTGTTTTTT CATAGTTNEKLFF
- TRBJ2-3 - TRBV29-1 TGCAGCACCAATGGCGGCAGGTACACAGATACGCAGTATTTT CSTNGGRYTDTQYF
TRBD2 TRBJ2-3 many TRBV7-2 TGTGCCAGCAGCTCCACTAGCGGGGTAGCAGATACGCAGTATTTT CASSSTSGVADTQYF
TRBD1 TRBJ2-5 few TRBV6-5 TGTGCCAGCAGCCCAAACTCCCCCGGGACAGGGATGGGAGAGACCCAGTACTTC CASSPNSPGTGMGETQYF
TRBD2 TRBJ2-4 - TRBV18 TGTGCCAGCTGCTCTAGCGGCTACAAAAACATTCAGTACTTC CASCSSGYKNIQYF
TRBD1 TRBJ2-2 - TRBV27 TGTGCCAGCAATTACAGGGGTTTCACCGGGGAGCTGTTTTTT CASNYRGFTGELFF
- TRBJ2-3 many TRBV7-9 TGTGCCAGCAGCTTAGAAAGGGTGCACCCGACAGATACGCAGTATTTT CASSLERVHPTDTQYF
TRBD1 TRBJ2-2 many TRBV7-6 TGTGCCAGCAGCTTAGGACAGGGGAACACCGGGGAGCTGTTTTTT CASSLGQGNTGELFF
- TRBJ1-1 - TRBV19 TGTGCCAGTACCCCGACGCAAGTGAACACTGAAGCTTTCTTT CASTPTQVNTEAFF
TRBD1 TRBJ1-2 - TRBV9 TGTGCCAGCAGCGGCCGGAACAGGGGCCCGTTGGGCTATGGCTACACCTTC CASSGRNRGPLGYGYTF
- TRBJ2-1 few TRBV7-9 TGTGCCAGCAGCCTCCAGAGGGGGGGGGTCTACAATGAGCAGTTCTTC CASSLQRGGVYNEQFF
- TRBJ1-1 - TRBV19 TGTGCCAGTAGTATAGCCCGGGGGGGGGCTGAAGCTTTCTTT CASSIARGGAEAFF
- TRBJ2-3 - TRBV10-3 TGTGCCATCAGTGAGTCGAAGGGCAGCCTTAGCACAGATACGCAGTATTTT CAISESKGSLSTDTQYF
- TRBJ2-4 few TRBV6-1 TGTGCCAGCAGTCCCTCAGCGCTAGCCAAAAACATTCAGTACTTC CASSPSALAKNIQYF
TRBD1 TRBJ1-2 - TRBV6-5 TGTGCCAGCAGTCCCCCTGGACAGGGAGGAATCTATGGCTACACCTTC CASSPPGQGGIYGYTF
- TRBJ2-7 - TRBV10-1 TGCGCCAGCAGTCAAGGGGACCGGTCCTACGAGCAGTACTTC CASSQGDRSYEQYF
TRBD1 TRBJ2-5 many TRBV7-8 TGTGCCAGCAGGCCGGGACAGGGGGTTAAAGAGACCCAGTACTTC CASRPGQGVKETQYF
TRBD2 TRBJ2-1 - TRBV7-6 TGTGCCAGCAGCTTAGAGGGACTAGCGGGGTTCAATGAGCAGTTCTTC CASSLEGLAGFNEQFF
- TRBJ1-4 - TRBV3-1 TGTGCCAGCAGCCAAGTGTCGAGAACTAATGAAAAACTGTTTTTT CASSQVSRTNEKLFF
- TRBJ2-5 - TRBV19 TGTGCCAGTAGTCCCTCCGGTCGGAGGGGAGAGACCCAGTACTTC CASSPSGRRGETQYF
TRBD1 TRBJ2-5 - TRBV19 TGTGCCAGCAGGGGGCACAACCAAGAGACCCAGTACTTC CASRGHNQETQYF
TRBD2 TRBJ2-1 few TRBV20-1 TGCAGTGCTTTCCCGGGGAGGACGGGGGGTGAGCAGTTCTTC CSAFPGRTGGEQFF
TRBD1 TRBJ2-1 - TRBV29-1 TGCAGCGTTGAAGGGGACAGGGCCAGCAATGAGCAGTTCTTC CSVEGDRASNEQFF
TRBD1 TRBJ2-1 few TRBV11-2 TGTGCCAGCAGCTTAGACCCCCAGGGGGCATACAATGAGCAGTTCTTC CASSLDPQGAYNEQFF
- TRBJ1-1 few TRBV15 TGTGCCACCAGCGGTTATCTCGGCACTGAAGCTTTCTTT CATSGYLGTEAFF
- TRBJ2-1 few TRBV7-9 TGTGCCAGCAGCCAACCGACGGATTCCTACAATGAGCAGTTCTTC CASSQPTDSYNEQFF
TRBD2 TRBJ2-7 - TRBV29-1 TGCAGTGTTACTAGCGGCGAAACCTACGAGCAGTACTTC CSVTSGETYEQYF
TRBD2 TRBJ2-1 few TRBV6-2/TRBV6-3 TGTGCCAGCAGAACTAGCGGGGTTCTGCAGTTCTTC CASRTSGVLQFF
TRBD2 TRBJ2-1 few TRBV5-1 TGCGCCAGCAGCTTAGCTAGCGGGGGTGCGGGACCCTACAATGAGCAGTTCTTC CASSLASGGAGPYNEQFF